These 21 T cell receptor beta chains originate from one sample sequenced in a study of tumor-infiltrating lymphocytes in primary liver carcinoma. From approximately 0.5 ug of total RNA, TCR beta-specific cDNA was reverse-transcribed using a constant-region primer. Three rounds of nested multiplex PCR with slightly modified ARM-PCR produced TCR beta libraries. It was with TRBV1-TRBV30 forward primers and a C-beta reverse primer that the first two PCR rounds were run, at roughly 9 cycles each. TCRdb redid the calling of the multiplex PCR reads with MiXCR, one entry per CDR3 protein. The table shows fewer than 250,000 distinct CDR3 sequences, with around four fifths occurring only once. Total RNA and DNA came together from approximately 20-30 mg of bulk tissue without cell sorting. Sample: tumor tissue from primary liver carcinoma. The receptors here all came from a man aged 35 to 55 with primary liver carcinoma and hepatitis B virus infection.

Turning to this clonotype: This CDR3 is missing its conserved last phenylalanine or tryptophan, likely due to a read error. This rearrangement joins TRBV4-1 to TRBJ2-5; D might be TRBD2 (7 bases). There are 16 residues in the CDR3. V was shortened by 4 bases and J by 2 bases, with 17 bases between the two germline ends. Germline CDR1 and CDR2: MGHRA and YSYEKL. In nucleotides, the CDR3 is TGCGCCAGCAGCCTTGAGGGGGGGCTGCATCAAGAGACCCAGTACTTG. The encoded protein is CASSLEGGLHQETQYL.

This chain connects TRBV6-6 to TRBJ2-1; D is perhaps TRBD2 (6 bases). The germline V gene has CDR1 MNHNY and CDR2 SVGAGI (reference sequence). This CDR3 is 14 amino acids long. V was pared by 4 bases and J by 12 bases, with 19 bases between. DNA of the CDR3: TGTGCCAGCAGTTCCCGGACTACCCCCCCAGGGCAGTTCTTC. It encodes CASSSRTTPPGQFF.

The count of this clonotype is one. Because it lacks the conserved phenylalanine or tryptophan at the end, this CDR3 is likely a read error. The chain couples TRBV11-2 to TRBJ2-7, with a weak D call TRBD1 (5 bases). This CDR3 is 11 amino acids long. Germline CDR1 is SGHAT and CDR2 is FQNNGV. DNA of the CDR3: TGTGGGAGCACAAAAGGGGTTGAGCAGTACTTA. Protein product: CGSTKGVEQYL.

This clonotype was detected ten times or more. The rearrangement uses TRBV6-5 and TRBJ1-6; unclear D gene. CDR3 size: 15 residues. Germline V gene lookup returns CDR1 MNHEY and CDR2 SVGAGI. V lost 6 bases and J lost 6, with 15 bases in between. The CDR3 is CASRKSPEGNSPLHF. In DNA, the CDR3 is TGTGCCAGCAGAAAATCACCCGAGGGTAATTCACCCCTCCACTTT.

Turning to this clonotype: A much larger clone lies one base from this, so it may be a read error. This chain links TRBV28 with TRBJ2-7; the match to TRBD1 covers 8 bases. J was trimmed by 3 bases and V by 6 bases; bases with no gene match: 13. Germline loops: CDR1 MDHEN, CDR2 SYDVKM. The CDR3 length is 16 residues. The CDR3 coding sequence is TGTGCCAGCAGCATCCTACCGGGACAGGTGAACTACGAGCAGTACTTC. Amino acids: CASSILPGQVNYEQYF.

Of note for this clonotype: A read error may produce the germline difference seen at one junction end. This chain connects TRBV28 to TRBJ1-2; TRBD1 matches at 8 bases. The CDR3 contains 13 residues. Germline assignment: CDR1 MDHEN and CDR2 SYDVKM. CDR3 residues: CVSSPGGTGGYTF. The CDR3 DNA reads as TGTGTCAGCAGTCCAGGCGGGACAGGCGGCTATACCTTC.

Concerning this clonotype: The germline gene is not matched at one end of the junction; a read error may be the cause. J is TRBJ2-1 and V is TRBV6-1, with 7 bases aligning to TRBD2. This CDR3 is 15 amino acids long. Germline loops: CDR1 MNHNS, CDR2 SASEGT. CDR3 DNA sequence: TGTGCCAGCATCCTAGGCGGGGGAGTCTACGATGAGCAGTTCTTC. As protein: CASILGGGVYDEQFF.

V gene TRBV12-3 or TRBV12-4 combines with J gene TRBJ1-1, with D hard to call. V was shortened by 6 bases and J by 6 bases, with 14 bases between the two germline ends. The CDR3 has 13 residues. As DNA, the CDR3 is TGTGCCAGCAGGATTCGAATTAGCGCTGAAGCTTTCTTT. It specifies CASRIRISAEAFF.

This clonotype was recorded once. The chain has TRBV29-1 and TRBJ2-1; D perhaps matches TRBD2 (5 bases). Trimming took 8 bases from V and 8 from J, leaving 19 bases between them. Looked up from germline, CDR1 is SQVTM and CDR2 is ANQGSEA. The CDR3 is 13 residues long. Written as DNA, the CDR3 is TGCAGCTTGTCTAGCCGGAAGCTCTATGAGCAGTTCTTC. Residues: CSLSSRKLYEQFF.

A word on this clonotype: One junction end disagrees with the germline gene, perhaps due to a read error. The chain recombines TRBV12-3 or TRBV12-4 with TRBJ2-2; a weak D match, TRBD1 (6 bases). The CDR3 consists of 13 residues. CDR3 amino acids: CTSSLRDTGELFF. The CDR3 coding sequence is TGTACCAGCAGTTTACGGGACACCGGGGAGCTATTTTTT.

This chain links TRBV6-5 with TRBJ2-1, with D perhaps being TRBD1 or TRBD2 (5 bases each). CDR1 is MNHEY, CDR2 SVGAGI, per germline. The V end lost 5 bases, the J end lost 9 bases, and 23 bases lay between the germline ends. The CDR3 runs 16 residues. For the CDR3, the DNA is TGTGCCAGCAGTCCTATCCTGGTGGGACGCCCTGGTGAGCAGTTCTTC. As protein: CASSPILVGRPGEQFF.

This clonotype came up once. This chain connects TRBV12-3 or TRBV12-4 to TRBJ1-3; a possible D gene is TRBD1 (6 bases). The CDR3 contains 14 residues. Between the trimmed V and J ends, which lost 7 bases and 3 bases, there was a span of 13 bases. The CDR3 sequence: CASNIQGHGNTIYF. The CDR3 nucleotides read TGTGCCAGCAATATACAGGGCCATGGAAACACCATATATTTT.

This clonotype came up a few times. This chain uses TRBV11-1 with TRBJ2-1, with D possibly TRBD1 on 6 matching bases. The CDR3 length is 14 residues. Germline V gene data show CDR1 as SGHAT and CDR2 as FQDESV (reference sequence). Trimming removed 1 base at V and 11 bases at J, with 15 bases between. This chain's CDR3 is CASSLGSADSKQFF. For the CDR3, the DNA is TGTGCCAGCAGCTTAGGCTCAGCGGACAGTAAGCAGTTCTTC.

As to this clonotype: One end of the junction does not line up with germline, which may come from a read error. The chain recombines TRBV14 with TRBJ2-7, with D uncertain. The CDR3 runs 13 residues. CDR1 and CDR2 from the germline V gene are SGHDN and FVKESK. CDR3 in DNA: TGCGCCAGCAGCGCCTATTCCGAGTCAATGCAGTACTTC. Residues: CASSAYSESMQYF.

This clonotype was recorded once. At one boundary the junction diverges from the germline segment, which might be a read error. The rearrangement links TRBV29-1 to TRBJ1-5; 9 bases match TRBD1. Per germline, CDR1 SQVTM and CDR2 ANQGSEA. The CDR3 runs to 13 residues. This chain's CDR3 is CRVETGGNQPQHF. The CDR3 DNA follows: TGCAGGGTTGAAACAGGGGGCAATCAGCCCCAACATTTT.

V is TRBV11-2 and J is TRBJ2-4; possibly TRBD2 for D (5 bases). V lost 7 bases, J lost 0 bases, and 13 bases lay in between. This CDR3 region has 15 residues. Germline CDR1 is SGHAT and CDR2 is FQNNGV. The CDR3 spells CASTTTAVAKNIQYF. The CDR3 nucleotides read TGTGCCAGCACGACTACGGCTGTAGCCAAAAACATTCAGTACTTC.

The V call is TRBV11-1, the J call TRBJ2-2; tentatively, D is TRBD1 or TRBD2 (5 bases each). V lost 9 bases and J 2 bases, leaving 16 bases between the germline ends. CDR1 and CDR2 from the germline V gene are SGHAT and FQDESV (reference sequence). This CDR3 region has 15 residues. CDR3 sequence (DNA): TGTGCCAGTAGCATGGGACGGACTAACACCGGGGAGCTGTTTTTT. This encodes CASSMGRTNTGELFF.

Points on this clonotype: An end of the junction does not agree with germline; a read error may underlie this. This chain uses TRBV6-1 with TRBJ2-1; a possible D gene is TRBD2 (5 bases). CDR1 and CDR2 from the germline V gene are MNHNS and SASEGT. The CDR3 extends over 15 amino acids. The CDR3 bases are TGTGCCAACAGTGAAGAAGCGGTAGGATACAATGTGCAGTTCTTC. Translation: CANSEEAVGYNVQFF.

In regard to this clonotype: Compared with germline, one end of the junction differs, possibly owing to a read error. The J gene is TRBJ1-3, the V gene TRBV5-1, with D possibly TRBD1 on 5 matching bases. Germline lookup yields CDR1 SGHRS and CDR2 YFSETQ. The CDR3 extends over 16 amino acids. CDR3 loop: CASSLDGTGSGNTIYF. The CDR3 bases are TGCGCCAGCAGCTTGGACGGGACGGGCTCAGGAAACACTATATATTTT.

The rearrangement uses TRBV11-1 and TRBJ2-1; TRBD1 aligns across 7 bases. V dropped 6 bases and J dropped 9; count of bases not matched to a gene: 14. The CDR3 extends over 15 amino acids. From germline, CDR1 is SGHAT and CDR2 FQDESV (reference sequence). The CDR3 sequence: CASSSTGRWDSEQFF. CDR3 nucleotide sequence: TGTGCCAGCAGTTCGACCGGGCGGTGGGACAGTGAGCAGTTCTTC.

Worth noting for this clonotype: At one end, the junction sequence differs from germline, possibly due to a read error. The chain links TRBV11-2 to TRBJ1-5, with D unclear. Germline assignment: CDR1 SGHAT and CDR2 FQNNGV. The CDR3 has 17 amino acids. The CDR3 coding sequence is TGTGTCAGCAGCTTAGTAGAGGTAACAGTGAGCAATCAGCCCCAGCATTTT. Translation: CVSSLVEVTVSNQPQHF.